The 17 T cell receptor beta chains below were found in one sample sequenced in a study of T cells in localized non-small cell lung cancer. The method was immunoSEQ multiplex PCR; TCRdb's version includes in-frame clones alone and lacks a portion of them. This sample has over a thousand clones; about 18% occur once, and the top ten carry more than 15%. The material was normal lung tissue next to the tumor, obtained before any cancer treatment. These receptors came from a female donor over 55 with stage I lung adenocarcinoma.

This clone is classed as large. The V call is TRBV11-3, the J call TRBJ1-2; TRBD1 agrees at 8 bases. The CDR3 loop spans 14 amino acids. The ends lost 5 bases at V and 8 bases at J; junction bases unmatched: 10. The germline gives CDR1 SGHNT, CDR2 YENEEA. The CDR3 coding sequence is TGTGCCAGCAGCCTCCGACAGGGGTCGCAAGGCTACACCTTC. Residues: CASSLRQGSQGYTF.

Only a few counts were recorded for this clone. This chain uses TRBV9 with TRBJ2-1; 11 bases are shared with TRBD2. CDR3 length: 15 residues. The ends lost 4 bases at V and 11 bases at J; junction bases unmatched: 11. Germline V CDR1 and CDR2: SGDLS, YYNGEE. The CDR3 loop is CASSPRGSGGAKQFF. CDR3 bases: TGTGCCAGCAGCCCGAGGGGTAGCGGGGGGGCCAAGCAGTTCTTC.

CDR3 coding DNA: TGTGCTAGTGGTCTCGACAGTCCCTCCTACGAGCAGTACTTC. It is translated as CASGLDSPSYEQYF. The rearrangement joins TRBV12-5 to TRBJ2-7; TRBD1 might be the D (5 bases). The CDR3 has 14 residues. The germline gives CDR1 LGHNT, CDR2 FRNRAP. Between the trimmed V and J ends, which lost 5 bases and 0 bases, there was a span of 11 bases. Based on the CDR3 plus reference TRBV12-5 and TRBJ2-7, the full variable domain is DARVTQTPRHKVTEMGQEVTMRCQPILGHNTVFWYRQTMMQGLELLAYFRNRAPLDDSGMPKDRFSAEMPDATLATLKIQPSEPRDSAVYFCASGLDSPSYEQYFGPGTRLTVT.

V and J are TRBV28 and TRBJ1-2, with D hard to call. V was trimmed by 6 bases and J by 4 bases, leaving 12 bases between them. This CDR3 has 13 amino acids. CDR1 and CDR2 (germline): MDHEN, SYDVKM. This CDR3 reads CASRTQSIYGYTF. As DNA, the CDR3 is TGTGCCAGCAGAACCCAGTCTATCTATGGCTACACCTTC.

This chain uses TRBV6-8 with TRBJ2-3; no clear D. CDR3 length: 14 residues. Germline CDR1 is MNHGY and CDR2 is SAAAGT. V lost 6 bases and J lost 4, with 14 bases in between. The CDR3 here is CASSLEASSDTQYF. CDR3 bases: TGTGCCAGCAGCCTCGAGGCTTCTTCAGATACGCAGTATTTT.

Sample share makes this clone large. V usage is TRBV11-3 and J usage is TRBJ2-1; D is uncertain. This CDR3 has 15 residues. In germline, CDR1 is SGHNT, CDR2 YENEEA. Trimming cost V 0 bases and J 0 bases, with 6 bases left between them. CDR3 sequence (DNA): TGTGCCAGCAGCTTAGATTGGGACTCCTACAATGAGCAGTTCTTC. It yields the protein CASSLDWDSYNEQFF.

This sequence joins TRBV11-3 and TRBJ2-5; the match to TRBD2 covers 11 bases. Germline CDR1 reads SGHNT; CDR2 reads YENEEA. The V and J ends lost 5 bases and 3 bases, in that order; junction bases with no gene match: 2. CDR3 length: 14 residues. In nucleotides, the CDR3 is TGTGCCAGCAGCCCTAGCGGGGGGAAAGAGACCCAGTACTTC. Its protein product is CASSPSGGKETQYF.

This clone occurred a few times. The chain combines TRBV4-1 with TRBJ1-4; perhaps TRBD1 as D (5 bases). There are 15 residues in the CDR3. V dropped 5 bases and J dropped 6 bases, with 16 bases sitting between them. CDR1 is MGHRA, CDR2 YSYEKL, per germline. The CDR3 bases are TGCGCCAGCAGCTTACAGGTTTTGGGGGATGAAAAACTGTTTTTT. It specifies CASSLQVLGDEKLFF.

This clone showed up just a few times. The chain links TRBV15 to TRBJ1-1, with D possibly being TRBD1 (6 bases). The CDR3 runs 15 residues. Trimming removed 5 bases at V and 0 bases at J, with 13 bases between. Germline-derived CDR1 and CDR2 are LNHNV and YYDKDF (reference sequence). The CDR3 region is CATSSATGMNTEAFF. The CDR3 nucleotides read TGTGCCACCAGCTCGGCGACAGGCATGAACACTGAAGCTTTCTTT.

A few counts support this clone. The gene calls are TRBV11-3 and TRBJ1-5; TRBD1 is a possible D gene (6 bases). CDR1 and CDR2 (germline): SGHNT, YENEEA. This CDR3 is 15 amino acids long. Trimming shortened V by 5 bases and J by 2 bases, and 13 bases separated the two germline ends. CDR3 sequence: CASSPRGGGNQPQHF. The CDR3 nucleotides are TGTGCCAGCAGCCCCAGGGGAGGTGGCAATCAGCCCCAGCATTTT.

This clone was seen a handful of times. The chain couples TRBV1 to TRBJ2-6. TRBV1 is a listed pseudogene. The CDR3 has 15 amino acids. CDR3 nucleotide sequence: TGCGCCAGCAGCCCTCCTGGGACTGGGGCCAACGTCCTGACTTTC. As protein: CASSPPGTGANVLTF.

This clone was detected only a few times. The chain has TRBV23-1 and TRBJ1-2, with D unclear. TRBV23-1 is an ORF; its function is uncertain. Trimming left V 6 bases short and J 3 bases short, with 11 bases between. The CDR3 runs 13 residues. In nucleotides, the CDR3 is TGCGCCAGCAGCTTGAACAGTTACTATGGCTACACCTTC. Translated: CASSLNSYYGYTF.

By sample fraction, this clone is large. The gene calls are TRBV11-3 and TRBJ1-1, with 7 nucleotides matching TRBD1. V dropped 7 bases and J dropped 1; count of bases not matched to a gene: 6. The CDR3 totals 14 residues. CDR1 and CDR2 (germline): SGHNT, YENEEA. The CDR3 bases are TGTGCCAGCAAACTAGGGACAGCGAACACTGAAGCTTTCTTT. This encodes CASKLGTANTEAFF.

V gene TRBV9 combines with J gene TRBJ1-4; tentative D call: TRBD1 (5 bases). The V gene's germline CDR1 is SGDLS and CDR2 YYNGEE. V was trimmed by 5 bases and J by 8 bases, leaving 19 bases between them. The CDR3 consists of 15 residues. This chain's CDR3 is CASSEGEGLGEKLFF. Here the CDR3 DNA reads TGTGCCAGCAGTGAAGGGGAGGGGCTGGGGGAAAAACTGTTTTTT.

By share, this clone counts as medium-sized. The chain recombines TRBV11-3 with TRBJ2-2; TRBD1 aligns across 7 bases. The germline gives CDR1 SGHNT, CDR2 YENEEA. The CDR3 sequence is 15 residues long. J was trimmed by 6 bases and V by 4 bases; bases with no gene match: 8. The CDR3 nucleotides are TGTGCCAGCAGCTCGCAGGGGGTTTCCTCCGGGGAGCTGTTTTTT. Encoded protein: CASSSQGVSSGELFF.

V gene TRBV19 combines with J gene TRBJ1-1, with D perhaps TRBD1 (5 bases). Trimming took off 5 bases at V and 7 bases at J, with 17 bases between the two ends. Germline CDR1 and CDR2: LNHDA and SQIVND (reference sequence). The CDR3 sequence is 14 residues long. In DNA, the CDR3 is TGTGCCAGTAGTCCCCAGGTTGGTCAGGGTGAAGCTTTCTTT. Protein sequence: CASSPQVGQGEAFF. The whole variable domain, filled in from reference TRBV19 and TRBJ1-1, reads DGGITQSPKYLFRKEGQNVTLSCEQNLNHDAMYWYRQDPGQGLRLIYYSQIVNDFQKGDIAEGYSVSREKKESFPLTVTSAQKNPTAFYLCASSPQVGQGEAFFGQGTRLTVV.

This clone is medium-sized in the sample. The genes are TRBV11-3 and TRBJ1-1; no reliable D call. With 5 bases removed from V and 5 bases from J, the gap between germline ends came to 15 bases. CDR3 size: 14 residues. Germline CDR1 SGHNT, CDR2 YENEEA. CDR3 coding DNA: TGTGCCAGCAGCCAATTTGGGCCCAGGACTGAAGCTTTCTTT. Amino acids: CASSQFGPRTEAFF.